The rows below give T cell receptor beta chains drawn from one sample of a study of blood T cells in healthy people across ages. TCRdb ran MiXCR on the 5' RACE reads and lists one entry per CDR3 protein. Of about 1.5 million distinct CDR3 sequences in the sample, approximately 43% are singletons; the top ten hold about 4%. The sequenced sample consisted of blood. These receptors all stem from a woman in her late teens or twenties in good health. CDR3s include the opening cysteine and the closing phenylalanine or tryptophan. A D gene is named only where the DNA matches it firmly. The listing skips clone size in some rows; elsewhere it reads once, few, many or a size class.

clone size: NA
V gene: TRBV12-3/TRBV12-4
D gene: NA
J gene: TRBJ1-2
CDR3 DNA: TGTGCCAGCACCCCGGGATGGGGCTACACCTTC
CDR3 protein: CASTPGWGYTF

clone size: NA
V gene: TRBV7-8
D gene: NA
J gene: TRBJ2-7
CDR3 DNA: TGTGCCAGCAGCTTAGGTGCAGGGGTAACCTACAATGAGCAGTACTTC
CDR3 protein: CASSLGAGVTYNEQYF

clone size: NA
V gene: TRBV6-2/TRBV6-3
D gene: NA
J gene: TRBJ2-1
CDR3 DNA: TGTGCCAGCAGCTACGGAGTGACAGGTCTCCTTCGCTCCTACAATGAGCAGTTCTTC
CDR3 protein: CASSYGVTGLLRSYNEQFF

clone size: many
V gene: TRBV29-1
D gene: TRBD2
J gene: TRBJ2-3
CDR3 DNA: TGCAGCGTTGCAGCGGGAGGCACAGATACGCAGTATTTT
CDR3 protein: CSVAAGGTDTQYF

clone size: NA
V gene: TRBV30
D gene: NA
J gene: TRBJ2-1
CDR3 DNA: TGTGCCTGGAGTGTATTCGACGGAAACAATGAGCAGTTCTTC
CDR3 protein: CAWSVFDGNNEQFF

clone size: NA
V gene: TRBV14
D gene: NA
J gene: TRBJ2-3
CDR3 DNA: TGTGCCAGCAGCCGAGGACTCTTAAGCACAGATACGCAGTATTTT
CDR3 protein: CASSRGLLSTDTQYF

clone size: NA
V gene: TRBV2
D gene: NA
J gene: TRBJ1-2
CDR3 DNA: TGTGCCAGCAGTGAGCAGTATGGCTACACCTTC
CDR3 protein: CASSEQYGYTF

clone size: few
V gene: TRBV20-1
D gene: TRBD1
J gene: TRBJ2-7
CDR3 DNA: TGCAGTGCTAGAGATAGGGACAGGGGAATCTACGAGCAGTACTTC
CDR3 protein: CSARDRDRGIYEQYF

clone size: NA
V gene: TRBV21-1
D gene: NA
J gene: TRBJ1-5
CDR3 DNA: TGTGCCAGCAGCAACGGCAGCTCTTATCAGCCCCAGCATTTT
CDR3 protein: CASSNGSSYQPQHF

clone size: once
V gene: TRBV28
D gene: TRBD2
J gene: TRBJ2-3
CDR3 DNA: TGTGCCAGCAGTACCGGGACTAGCGCCATCACAGATACGCAGTATTTT
CDR3 protein: CASSTGTSAITDTQYF

clone size: NA
V gene: TRBV7-8
D gene: TRBD2
J gene: TRBJ2-1
CDR3 DNA: TGTGCCAGCAGCCCCGCGGGAGTATCCTACAATGAGCAGTTCTTC
CDR3 protein: CASSPAGVSYNEQFF

clone size: once
V gene: TRBV20-1
D gene: NA
J gene: TRBJ1-5
CDR3 DNA: TGCAGTGCTAGACCCAGACAGGCTCCTAATAGCAATCAGCCCCAGCATTTT
CDR3 protein: CSARPRQAPNSNQPQHF

clone size: few
V gene: TRBV10-3
D gene: TRBD1
J gene: TRBJ2-7
CDR3 DNA: TGTGCCATCGCGACAGGGACCTCCTACGAGCAGTACTTC
CDR3 protein: CAIATGTSYEQYF

clone size: NA
V gene: TRBV20-1
D gene: NA
J gene: TRBJ1-5
CDR3 DNA: TGCAGTGCTAGAGATGAGGAGGTGAGCAATCAGCCCCAGCATTTT
CDR3 protein: CSARDEEVSNQPQHF

clone size: NA
V gene: TRBV21-1
D gene: NA
J gene: TRBJ2-5
CDR3 DNA: TGTGCCAGCAGCAAAGCAGGACAGGGGGCTGAGACCCAGTACTTC
CDR3 protein: CASSKAGQGAETQYF

clone size: NA
V gene: TRBV27
D gene: NA
J gene: TRBJ2-1
CDR3 DNA: TGTGCCAGCAGTTTAAGGGGGAGTCCCAATGAGCAGTTCTTC
CDR3 protein: CASSLRGSPNEQFF

clone size: NA
V gene: TRBV9
D gene: NA
J gene: TRBJ2-7
CDR3 DNA: TGTGCCAGCAGCGTAGACCCTAGGGGGGCCTACGAGCAGTACTTC
CDR3 protein: CASSVDPRGAYEQYF

clone size: NA
V gene: TRBV5-1
D gene: NA
J gene: TRBJ2-5
CDR3 DNA: TGCGCCAGCAGCTTGGAGGGGATAGGGCAAGAGACCCAGTACTTC
CDR3 protein: CASSLEGIGQETQYF

clone size: few
V gene: TRBV4-1
D gene: NA
J gene: TRBJ1-1
CDR3 DNA: TGCGCCAGCAGACATCCAGGAAGTCTGGTAGAAGCTTTCTTT
CDR3 protein: CASRHPGSLVEAFF

clone size: NA
V gene: TRBV6-5
D gene: NA
J gene: TRBJ2-3
CDR3 DNA: TGTGCCAGCAGTTACTACTGGACTGGCCGCCGCACAGATACGCGGTATTTT
CDR3 protein: CASSYYWTGRRTDTRYF

clone size: NA
V gene: TRBV7-8
D gene: NA
J gene: TRBJ2-2
CDR3 DNA: TGTGCCAGCAGCTTAGCGTACAGCCCCGGGGAGCTGTTTTTT
CDR3 protein: CASSLAYSPGELFF

clone size: few
V gene: TRBV12-3/TRBV12-4
D gene: TRBD1
J gene: TRBJ1-5
CDR3 DNA: TGTGCCAGCAGACCCACAGGGGGGCTCAGTCAGCCCCAGCATTTT
CDR3 protein: CASRPTGGLSQPQHF

clone size: NA
V gene: TRBV7-9
D gene: TRBD1
J gene: TRBJ1-5
CDR3 DNA: TGTGCCAGCAGCCAAAGCAGGGGGCCTAGCAATCAGCCCCAGCATTTT
CDR3 protein: CASSQSRGPSNQPQHF

clone size: once
V gene: TRBV6-6
D gene: NA
J gene: TRBJ1-1
CDR3 DNA: TGTGCCAGCGGCCAGGGTGGCCCGAACACTGAAGCTTTCTTT
CDR3 protein: CASGQGGPNTEAFF

clone size: many
V gene: TRBV7-9
D gene: TRBD1
J gene: TRBJ1-1
CDR3 DNA: TGTGCCAGCAGTTCGGACAGGGGAACTGAAGCTTTCTTT
CDR3 protein: CASSSDRGTEAFF

clone size: NA
V gene: TRBV4-3
D gene: TRBD1
J gene: TRBJ1-1
CDR3 DNA: TGCGCCAGCAGCTCCCCCGGGACAGGGGAGATTGTCACTGAAGCTTTCTTT
CDR3 protein: CASSSPGTGEIVTEAFF

clone size: few
V gene: TRBV11-2
D gene: NA
J gene: TRBJ1-5
CDR3 DNA: TGTGCCAGCAGCTTTGGCAGTTGGGGTCAGCCCCAGCATTTT
CDR3 protein: CASSFGSWGQPQHF

clone size: few
V gene: TRBV29-1
D gene: NA
J gene: TRBJ2-5
CDR3 DNA: TGCAGCGTTGAAGATCTTGTGACAGCGAAGGGGTACAATGAGCAGTACTTC
CDR3 protein: CSVEDLVTAKGYNEQYF

clone size: NA
V gene: TRBV7-9
D gene: TRBD1
J gene: TRBJ1-1
CDR3 DNA: TGTGCCAGCAGCTTATTTACGCAGGGGGACACTGAAGCTTTCTTT
CDR3 protein: CASSLFTQGDTEAFF

clone size: few
V gene: TRBV2
D gene: NA
J gene: TRBJ2-3
CDR3 DNA: TGTGCCAGCAGTAGACTGGGTGTCACAGATACGCAGTATTTT
CDR3 protein: CASSRLGVTDTQYF

clone size: NA
V gene: TRBV7-2
D gene: NA
J gene: TRBJ2-7
CDR3 DNA: TGTGCCAGCAGCTTGTCGACATTAACCTACGAGCAGTACTTC
CDR3 protein: CASSLSTLTYEQYF

clone size: few
V gene: TRBV7-9
D gene: NA
J gene: TRBJ1-2
CDR3 DNA: TGTGCCAGCAGCTTAACAGTACAGGGCACTGGCTACACCTTC
CDR3 protein: CASSLTVQGTGYTF

clone size: NA
V gene: TRBV6-6
D gene: NA
J gene: TRBJ1-1
CDR3 DNA: TGTGCCAGCAGTTACGGGCAGGGGTCGAATACTGAAGCTTTCTTT
CDR3 protein: CASSYGQGSNTEAFF

clone size: NA
V gene: TRBV27
D gene: NA
J gene: TRBJ1-6
CDR3 DNA: TGTGCCAGCAGTTTAATGACCGTCTTCCATACAGGGAATAATTCACCCCTCCACTTT
CDR3 protein: CASSLMTVFHTGNNSPLHF

clone size: few
V gene: TRBV20-1
D gene: NA
J gene: TRBJ2-5
CDR3 DNA: TGCAGTGCTAGAGATGGGGTCCGGGGCCAAGAGACCCAGTACTTC
CDR3 protein: CSARDGVRGQETQYF

clone size: few
V gene: TRBV20-1
D gene: TRBD2
J gene: TRBJ2-1
CDR3 DNA: TGCAGTGCTAGAGAGGAGCGGGAGGGCCCTTGGGATGAGCAGTTCTTC
CDR3 protein: CSAREEREGPWDEQFF

clone size: many
V gene: TRBV7-2
D gene: NA
J gene: TRBJ2-3
CDR3 DNA: TGTGCCAGCAGCTTAGGGCCGAGTAGCACAGATACGCAGTATTTT
CDR3 protein: CASSLGPSSTDTQYF

clone size: once
V gene: TRBV5-6
D gene: TRBD1
J gene: TRBJ2-4
CDR3 DNA: TGTGCCAGCAGCCGGGACAGGGGGATAACCAAAAACATTCAGTACTTC
CDR3 protein: CASSRDRGITKNIQYF

clone size: NA
V gene: TRBV28
D gene: NA
J gene: TRBJ2-1
CDR3 DNA: TGTGCCAGCAGTTTGGGGAACATTAATGAGCAGTTCTTC
CDR3 protein: CASSLGNINEQFF

clone size: NA
V gene: TRBV27
D gene: NA
J gene: TRBJ2-5
CDR3 DNA: TGTGCCAGCAGTCCTCTTCCAGGGGATCAGACCCAGTACTTC
CDR3 protein: CASSPLPGDQTQYF

clone size: once
V gene: TRBV7-9
D gene: NA
J gene: TRBJ2-1
CDR3 DNA: TGTGCCAGCAGCTTCCTCCCCGGGGATGAGCAGTTCTTC
CDR3 protein: CASSFLPGDEQFF

clone size: NA
V gene: TRBV6-4
D gene: NA
J gene: TRBJ1-2
CDR3 DNA: TGTGCCAGCAGTGCAGGAGAGGGGGACTATGGCTACACCTTC
CDR3 protein: CASSAGEGDYGYTF

clone size: many
V gene: TRBV12-3/TRBV12-4
D gene: NA
J gene: TRBJ1-5
CDR3 DNA: TGTGCCAGCAGTCCTCAGGGGCCTAATCAGCCCCAGCATTTT
CDR3 protein: CASSPQGPNQPQHF

clone size: once
V gene: TRBV5-1
D gene: TRBD2
J gene: TRBJ2-1
CDR3 DNA: TGCGCCAGCAGCGGAGCGGGAGGTTACAATGAGCAGTTCTTC
CDR3 protein: CASSGAGGYNEQFF

clone size: many
V gene: TRBV20-1
D gene: NA
J gene: TRBJ1-2
CDR3 DNA: TGCAGTGCTACCGTTCAGGTCTACAATGGCTACACCTTC
CDR3 protein: CSATVQVYNGYTF

clone size: NA
V gene: TRBV4-3
D gene: NA
J gene: TRBJ2-7
CDR3 DNA: TGCGCCAGCAGCCACACCAAGGGCTACGAGCAGTACTTC
CDR3 protein: CASSHTKGYEQYF

clone size: NA
V gene: TRBV20-1
D gene: NA
J gene: TRBJ1-2
CDR3 DNA: TGCAGTGCTGCCCTGGACGGCGTCAATGGCTACACCTTC
CDR3 protein: CSAALDGVNGYTF

clone size: few
V gene: TRBV2
D gene: NA
J gene: TRBJ1-5
CDR3 DNA: TGTGCAAGCACGTGGCAGGGCTGGAATCAGCCCCAGCATTTT
CDR3 protein: CASTWQGWNQPQHF

clone size: NA
V gene: TRBV7-2
D gene: TRBD1
J gene: TRBJ1-2
CDR3 DNA: TGTGCCAGCAGCTTAGACACAGGGGGGAATGGCTACACCTTC
CDR3 protein: CASSLDTGGNGYTF

clone size: many
V gene: TRBV7-9
D gene: TRBD1
J gene: TRBJ1-2
CDR3 DNA: TGTGCCAGCAGCCCCGGGACAGGGTCTTTCTATGGCTACACCTTC
CDR3 protein: CASSPGTGSFYGYTF

clone size: once
V gene: TRBV6-5
D gene: TRBD2
J gene: TRBJ2-5
CDR3 DNA: TGTGCCAGCAGTTACTTGACTAGCGGGGGCCCAGAGACCCAGTACTTC
CDR3 protein: CASSYLTSGGPETQYF

clone size: many
V gene: TRBV29-1
D gene: NA
J gene: TRBJ2-5
CDR3 DNA: TGCAGCGTTTCGGCAGTCCAAGAGACCCAGTACTTC
CDR3 protein: CSVSAVQETQYF

clone size: few
V gene: TRBV20-1
D gene: TRBD2
J gene: TRBJ2-7
CDR3 DNA: TGCAGTGCTGGGCGGGGGGTCTACGAGCAGTACTTC
CDR3 protein: CSAGRGVYEQYF